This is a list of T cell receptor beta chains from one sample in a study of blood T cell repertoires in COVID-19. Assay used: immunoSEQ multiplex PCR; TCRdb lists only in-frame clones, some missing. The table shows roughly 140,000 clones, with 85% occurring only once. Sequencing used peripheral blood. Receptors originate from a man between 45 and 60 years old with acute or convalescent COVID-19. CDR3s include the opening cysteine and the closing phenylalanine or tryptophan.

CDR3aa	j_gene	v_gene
CASSPQGGVDYGYTF	TRBJ1-2	TRBV27
CASSFQPPGTPTSYEQYF	TRBJ2-7	TRBV27
CASSVGDRATEAFF	TRBJ1-1	TRBV9
CASSQAQGWTEAFF	TRBJ1-1	TRBV4-2
CASSLVVGVGRSYEQYF	TRBJ2-7	TRBV11-2
CASSTVGKLFF	TRBJ1-4	TRBV7-8
CASMGQLSTDTQYF	TRBJ2-3	TRBV11-2
CSAHGQSGYTF	TRBJ1-2	TRBV29-1
CASSLGGLRDTDQPQHF	TRBJ1-5	TRBV5-1
CASSLGGAENLEQYF	TRBJ2-7	TRBV5-1
CASSSGQGETQYF	TRBJ2-5	TRBV7-3
CASSNRQPNYGYTF	TRBJ1-2	TRBV19
CASSGGGTEAFF	TRBJ1-1	TRBV28
CASSEAGNLPYGYTF	TRBJ1-2	TRBV2
CASSLEGIAGGYGHYEQYF	TRBJ2-7	TRBV5-1
CASSPQPGTGGAKLFF	TRBJ1-4	TRBV18
CASSVNRGRGYGYTF	TRBJ1-2	TRBV9
CASSSSEGGRAEQFF	TRBJ2-1	TRBV28
CAISESAGFSYGYTF	TRBJ1-2	TRBV10-3
CAWSVARRNEKLFF	TRBJ1-4	TRBV30
CASSARTNRAEKLFF	TRBJ1-4	TRBV13
CASSESGTGAETQYF	TRBJ2-5	TRBV10-2
CASSSPGQGDGNTIYF	TRBJ1-3	TRBV28
CASSLDTSGRSNNEQFF	TRBJ2-1	TRBV7-9
CASSPPGTGVNYSNQPQHF	TRBJ1-5	TRBV7-8
CASSHGTGDQETQYF	TRBJ2-5	TRBV5-1
CASSIRTRGISYNEQFF	TRBJ2-1	TRBV19
CAWSNRGTARANYGYTF	TRBJ1-2	TRBV30
CASSWTDSGNTIYF	TRBJ1-3	TRBV3-1/TRBV3-2
CATSEGRGGRETQYF	TRBJ2-5	TRBV24-1
CASSPRGVVKDIQYF	TRBJ2-4	TRBV5-4
CASSGGGDTGELFF	TRBJ2-2	TRBV25-1
CASRNRDSRRYSNQPQHF	TRBJ1-5	TRBV19
CAWSGGMNTEAFF	TRBJ1-1	TRBV30
CASNSGGTYGYTF	TRBJ1-2	TRBV5-1
CASSSSRGSGELFF	TRBJ2-2	TRBV11-2
CASSFGGRNSPLHF	TRBJ1-6	TRBV7-9
CASSQRWTELNQPQHF	TRBJ1-5	TRBV4-1
CASSIRRQGWTEAFF	TRBJ1-1	TRBV19
CASSARTSGTTQQFF	TRBJ2-1	TRBV28
CASSLRLAGAYNEQFF	TRBJ2-1	TRBV9